This TCR beta chain comes out of a study of blood T cell repertoires in COVID-19. Across the whole study: The United States, Italy and Spain were the sources of the acute and convalescent COVID-19 samples. The analysed material was cDNA or gDNA that came from T cells, B-cell-depleted T cells, or PBMCs.

Original data processing: Estimation of nucleated cell counts relied on the amplification of reference gene primers. The protocol was immunoSEQ multiplex PCR, while the TCRdb copy is restricted to in-frame clones and leaves out a portion. V, J and clone size derive from that table, while D and trimming were established from the DNA sequence. The sample lists over 80,000 clones; more than 90% were seen once. Looked up from germline, CDR1 is MNHNY and CDR2 is SVGAGI (reference sequence). CDR3 length: 14 residues. V shed 7 bases, J shed 6 bases, and the junction held 11 bases outside the gene matches. The sequence was collected from a man aged 55 to 69 with acute or convalescent COVID-19. Sequencing was done on a sample of peripheral blood. This sequence joins TRBV6-6 and TRBJ2-7; TRBD1 agrees at 8 bases. CDR3 in DNA: TGTGCCAGCACAGGGGAGACAGGGGTGATCGAGCAGTACTTC. The encoded protein is CASTGETGVIEQYF.